These T cell receptor beta chains were read from a single sample in a study of blood T cell repertoires in COVID-19. This table comes from immunoSEQ multiplex PCR, and its TCRdb copy is limited to in-frame clones, with some not included. The profile covers about 190,000 clones, with 88% appearing a single time and approximately 5.5% taken by the ten largest. The sample was peripheral blood. All receptors derive from a man aged 35-49 years with active or convalescent COVID-19. CDR3s include the opening cysteine and the closing phenylalanine or tryptophan. Each record gives: clone size, J gene, D gene, V gene, CDR3 protein, CDR3 DNA. D genes are given only for firm matches. Not every row has a clone size; where given, it reads once, few, many or a size class.

>few|TRBJ1-6|.|TRBV23-1
CASDRDTHSPLHF
TGCGCCAGCGACCGGGACACACATTCACCCCTCCACTTT
>.|TRBJ2-7|.|TRBV18
CASSSQGAEQYF
TGTGCCAGCTCAAGCCAGGGTGCCGAGCAGTACTTC
>.|TRBJ1-4|.|TRBV3-1/TRBV3-2
CASSQGRQMHNEKLFF
TGTGCCAGCAGCCAAGGCAGACAGATGCATAATGAAAAACTGTTTTTT
>.|TRBJ2-6|TRBD1|TRBV5-1
CASSFPAGRGLLSGANVLTF
TGCGCCAGCAGCTTCCCTGCCGGAAGGGGGCTATTGTCTGGGGCCAACGTCCTGACTTTC
>.|TRBJ2-1|TRBD2|TRBV4-1
CASSQVRNPGTRGSEQFF
TGCGCCAGCAGCCAAGTTAGAAATCCCGGGACTAGGGGTAGTGAGCAGTTCTTC
>.|TRBJ1-6|.|TRBV30
CACLGENSPLHF
TGTGCCTGCCTCGGGGAGAATTCACCCCTCCACTTT
>once|TRBJ1-4|TRBD1|TRBV5-1
CASSDGTGRGEKLFF
TGCGCCAGCAGCGACGGGACAGGCCGTGGGGAAAAACTGTTTTTT
>.|TRBJ2-7|.|TRBV27
CASSLGAGRVSYEQYF
TGTGCCAGCAGTTTGGGGGCAGGGAGAGTTTCCTACGAGCAGTACTTC
>few|TRBJ1-2|.|TRBV4-2
CASSQAIRQGNYGYTF
TGTGCCAGCAGCCAAGCGATAAGGCAGGGGAACTATGGCTACACCTTC
>.|TRBJ1-2|TRBD1|TRBV7-8
CASSIQQGVRYGYTF
TGTGCCAGCAGCATTCAACAGGGGGTCCGGTATGGCTACACCTTC
>.|TRBJ1-4|.|TRBV28
CASSLKQLANEKLFF
TGTGCCAGCAGTTTAAAACAGCTCGCTAATGAAAAACTGTTTTTT
>.|TRBJ1-6|.|TRBV19
CASTPQGMGSPLHF
TGTGCCAGTACCCCCCAGGGTATGGGGTCACCCCTCCACTTT
>.|TRBJ2-7|TRBD1|TRBV7-2
CASSLAQGAREQYF
TGTGCCAGCAGCTTAGCACAGGGGGCGCGTGAGCAGTACTTC
>.|TRBJ2-1|TRBD2|TRBV3-1/TRBV3-2
CASSQPPTSAEQFF
TGTGCCAGCAGCCAGCCGCCCACTAGCGCTGAGCAGTTCTTC
>.|TRBJ2-7|.|TRBV5-6
CASSLTGTHRRAEQYF
TGTGCCAGCAGCTTAACCGGGACTCACAGACGGGCCGAGCAGTACTTC
>.|TRBJ2-1|.|TRBV11-2
CASSRTRDSQFF
TGTGCCAGCAGTCGAACACGGGACTCCCAATTCTTC
>.|TRBJ2-1|TRBD2|TRBV29-1
CSVEMGLAGGYNEQFF
TGCAGCGTTGAAATGGGGCTAGCGGGAGGTTACAATGAGCAGTTCTTC
>.|TRBJ1-1|.|TRBV14
CASSQLTEAFF
TGTGCCAGCAGCCAACTTACTGAAGCTTTCTTT
>.|TRBJ1-1|.|TRBV5-1
CASSGTQGTEAFF
TGCGCCAGCAGCGGGACACAGGGCACTGAAGCTTTCTTT
>.|TRBJ1-4|TRBD1|TRBV10-2
CASSQAGTGREKLFF
TGCGCCAGCAGCCAAGCCGGGACAGGTCGCGAAAAACTGTTTTTT
>.|TRBJ1-1|TRBD1|TRBV29-1
CSVKGTANTEAFF
TGCAGCGTTAAAGGGACAGCGAACACTGAAGCTTTCTTT
>.|TRBJ1-3|TRBD1|TRBV24-1
CATSDPKTGGGNTIYF
TGTGCCACCAGTGACCCAAAGACAGGGGGTGGAAACACCATATATTTT
>once|TRBJ2-2|.|TRBV6-2/TRBV6-3
CASSYTNTGELFF
TGTGCCAGCAGTTATACGAACACCGGGGAGCTGTTTTTT
>.|TRBJ1-1|.|TRBV5-1
CASSSGGTVPANTEAFF
TGCGCCAGCAGTAGCGGAGGTACAGTTCCTGCGAACACTGAAGCTTTCTTT
>.|TRBJ2-7|TRBD2|TRBV2
CASIPEGLGSYEQYF
TGTGCCAGCATCCCGGAAGGACTAGGCTCCTACGAGCAGTACTTC
>.|TRBJ1-2|.|TRBV11-2
CASSLVGSYGYTF
TGTGCCAGCAGCTTAGTTGGTAGCTATGGCTACACCTTC
>.|TRBJ1-2|TRBD1|TRBV7-8
CASSLLQGPSYGYTF
TGTGCCAGCAGCTTACTACAGGGGCCTAGCTATGGCTACACCTTC
>.|TRBJ2-3|TRBD1|TRBV15
CATSRAGQGVDPSTDTQYF
TGTGCCACCAGCAGGGCGGGACAGGGGGTCGACCCTAGCACAGATACGCAGTATTTT
>.|TRBJ1-2|.|TRBV4-1
CASSQDALPQGYTF
TGCGCCAGCAGCCAAGACGCCCTCCCTCAGGGCTACACCTTC
>.|TRBJ2-7|TRBD1|TRBV7-2
CASSLEAGTGGREQYF
TGTGCCAGCAGCTTAGAGGCCGGGACAGGGGGGCGCGAGCAGTACTTC
>.|TRBJ2-1|.|TRBV11-2
CASSSGPGSYNEQFF
TGTGCCAGCAGCAGCGGTCCCGGCTCCTACAATGAGCAGTTCTTC
>.|TRBJ1-4|.|TRBV28
CASSLPGANEKLFF
TGTGCCAGCAGTCTCCCAGGGGCTAATGAAAAACTGTTTTTT
>.|TRBJ2-5|TRBD2|TRBV2
CASSVNLAGAGETQYF
TGTGCCAGCAGTGTTAATCTAGCGGGAGCCGGGGAGACCCAGTACTTC
>.|TRBJ1-4|.|TRBV12-3/TRBV12-4
CASSLVGGEKLFF
TGTGCCAGCAGTTTAGTGGGGGGAGAAAAACTGTTTTTT
>.|TRBJ2-3|.|TRBV19
CASSAGQLGGPDTQYF
TGTGCCAGTAGTGCGGGACAGCTTGGGGGCCCAGATACGCAGTATTTT
>.|TRBJ2-3|.|TRBV5-1
CASSLGLAGAGTQYF
TGCGCCAGCAGCTTGGGTTTAGCAGGGGCGGGTACGCAGTATTTT
>.|TRBJ2-2|.|TRBV5-4
CASSLSMGGNTGELFF
TGTGCCAGCAGTCTCTCTATGGGGGGGAACACCGGGGAGCTGTTTTTT
>.|TRBJ2-7|.|TRBV6-5
CAGAGTIAYEQYF
TGTGCAGGGGCGGGAACAATCGCCTACGAGCAGTACTTC
>.|TRBJ1-1|.|TRBV2
CASRAGSNTEAFF
TGTGCCAGCAGGGCCGGGAGTAACACTGAAGCTTTCTTT
>.|TRBJ1-1|.|TRBV14
CASSQDLRNTEAFF
TGTGCCAGCAGCCAAGATCTCCGGAACACTGAAGCTTTCTTT
>.|TRBJ1-5|.|TRBV18
CASSQGEGTSYPQHF
TGTGCCAGCTCACAAGGAGAGGGCACTTCCTACCCCCAGCATTTT
>.|TRBJ2-7|.|TRBV5-5
CASSPAPGFSYEQYF
TGTGCCAGCAGCCCTGCTCCCGGGTTCTCCTACGAGCAGTACTTC
>.|TRBJ2-7|.|TRBV6-5
CASSYAPGWGQYF
TGTGCCAGCAGTTACGCACCAGGGTGGGGTCAGTACTTC
>once|TRBJ2-1|TRBD2|TRBV19
CARPRRGRRYNEQFF
TGTGCCAGGCCCCGTCGCGGGAGGCGCTACAATGAGCAGTTCTTC
>.|TRBJ2-2|.|TRBV7-3
CASSTTSPGELFF
TGTGCCAGCAGTACGACTAGTCCCGGGGAGCTGTTTTTT
>few|TRBJ2-2|.|TRBV4-1
CASSQTPGKTGELFF
TGCGCCAGCAGCCAGACCCCAGGCAAAACCGGGGAGCTGTTTTTT
>.|TRBJ2-3|.|TRBV29-1
CSALMLVGTQYF
TGCAGCGCCCTAATGCTGGTTGGTACGCAGTATTTT
>.|TRBJ1-1|TRBD1|TRBV6-5
CASSYSDRVDTEAFF
TGTGCCAGCAGTTACTCTGACAGGGTGGACACTGAAGCTTTCTTT
>.|TRBJ1-5|TRBD1|TRBV4-3
CASSQRTGGDQPQHF
TGCGCCAGCAGCCAACGAACAGGGGGGGATCAGCCCCAGCATTTT
>.|TRBJ1-1|.|TRBV28
CASSGGLGDTEAFF
TGTGCCAGCAGTGGGGGCTTGGGGGACACTGAAGCTTTCTTT
>.|TRBJ1-1|.|TRBV12-3/TRBV12-4
CASSTGPNTEAFF
TGTGCCAGCAGCACGGGTCCTAACACTGAAGCTTTCTTT
>once|TRBJ2-7|TRBD2|TRBV18
CASSSRLATYEQYF
TGTGCCAGCTCATCAAGACTAGCCACCTACGAGCAGTACTTC
>.|TRBJ1-3|.|TRBV19
CASSIGSHSGNTIYF
TGTGCCAGTAGTATTGGGAGCCACTCTGGAAACACCATATATTTT